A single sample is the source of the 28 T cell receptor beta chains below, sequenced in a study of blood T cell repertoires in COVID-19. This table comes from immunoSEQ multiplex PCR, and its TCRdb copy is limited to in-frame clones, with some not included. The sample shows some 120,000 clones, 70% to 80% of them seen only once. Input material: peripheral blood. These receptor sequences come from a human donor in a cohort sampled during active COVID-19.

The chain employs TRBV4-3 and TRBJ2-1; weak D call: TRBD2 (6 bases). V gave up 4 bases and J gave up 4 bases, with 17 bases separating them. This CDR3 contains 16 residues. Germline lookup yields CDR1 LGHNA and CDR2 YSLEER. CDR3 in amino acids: CASSPQTGDLYNEQFF. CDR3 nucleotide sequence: TGCGCCAGCAGCCCTCAGACGGGAGACTTATACAATGAGCAGTTCTTC.

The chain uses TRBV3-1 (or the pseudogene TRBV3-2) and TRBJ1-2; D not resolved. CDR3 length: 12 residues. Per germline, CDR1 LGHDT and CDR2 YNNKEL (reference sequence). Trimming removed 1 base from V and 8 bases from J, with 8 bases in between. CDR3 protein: CASSQVNRGYTF. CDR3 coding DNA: TGTGCCAGCAGCCAAGTCAATCGGGGCTACACCTTC.

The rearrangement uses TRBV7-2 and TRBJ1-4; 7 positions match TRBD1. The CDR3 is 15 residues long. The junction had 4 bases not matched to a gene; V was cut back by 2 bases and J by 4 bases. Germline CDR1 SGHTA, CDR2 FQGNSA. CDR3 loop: CASSLTGQNNEKLFF. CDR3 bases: TGTGCCAGCAGCTTAACGGGACAGAATAATGAAAAACTGTTTTTT.

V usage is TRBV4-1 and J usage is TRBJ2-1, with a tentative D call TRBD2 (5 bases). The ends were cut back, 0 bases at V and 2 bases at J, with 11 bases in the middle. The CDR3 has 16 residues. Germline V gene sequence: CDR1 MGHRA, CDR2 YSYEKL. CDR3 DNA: TGCGCCAGCAGCCAAGATCCGGGGATTCCCTACAATGAGCAGTTCTTC. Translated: CASSQDPGIPYNEQFF.

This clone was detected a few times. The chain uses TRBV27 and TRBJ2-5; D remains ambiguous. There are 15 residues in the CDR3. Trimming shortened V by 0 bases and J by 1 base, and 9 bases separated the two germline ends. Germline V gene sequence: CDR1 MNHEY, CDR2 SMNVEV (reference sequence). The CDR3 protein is CASSLSFAVQETQYF. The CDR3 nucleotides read TGTGCCAGCAGTTTATCGTTCGCGGTCCAAGAGACCCAGTACTTC.

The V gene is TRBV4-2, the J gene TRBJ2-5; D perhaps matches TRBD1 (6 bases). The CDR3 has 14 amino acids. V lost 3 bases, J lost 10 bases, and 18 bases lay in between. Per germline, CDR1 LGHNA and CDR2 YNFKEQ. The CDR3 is CASSHSLGQPDQYF. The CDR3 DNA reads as TGTGCCAGCAGCCACAGCCTCGGACAGCCAGACCAGTACTTC.

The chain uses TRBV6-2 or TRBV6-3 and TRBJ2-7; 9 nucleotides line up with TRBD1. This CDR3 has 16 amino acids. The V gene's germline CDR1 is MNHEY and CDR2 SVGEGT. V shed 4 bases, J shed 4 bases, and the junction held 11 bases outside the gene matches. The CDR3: CASSSTYRGPQYEQYF. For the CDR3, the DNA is TGTGCCAGCAGTTCCACCTACAGGGGGCCACAATACGAGCAGTACTTC.

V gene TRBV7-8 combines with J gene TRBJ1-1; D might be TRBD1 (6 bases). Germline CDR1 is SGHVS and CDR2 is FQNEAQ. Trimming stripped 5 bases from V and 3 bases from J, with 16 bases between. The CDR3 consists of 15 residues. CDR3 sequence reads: CASSGNRASHTEAFF. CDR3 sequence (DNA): TGTGCCAGCAGCGGGAACAGGGCTTCCCACACTGAAGCTTTCTTT.

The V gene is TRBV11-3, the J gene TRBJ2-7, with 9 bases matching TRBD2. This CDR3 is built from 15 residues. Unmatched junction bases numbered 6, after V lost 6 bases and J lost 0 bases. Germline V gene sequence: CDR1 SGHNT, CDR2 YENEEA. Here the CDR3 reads CASRSSGVNSYEQYF. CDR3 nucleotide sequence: TGTGCCAGCAGATCTAGCGGGGTGAACTCCTACGAGCAGTACTTC. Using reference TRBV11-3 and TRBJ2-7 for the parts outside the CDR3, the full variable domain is EAGVVQSPRYKIIEKKQPVAFWCNPISGHNTLYWYLQNLGQGPELLIRYENEEAVDDSQLPKDRFSAERLKGVDSTLKIQPAELGDSAVYLCASRSSGVNSYEQYFGPGTRLTVT.

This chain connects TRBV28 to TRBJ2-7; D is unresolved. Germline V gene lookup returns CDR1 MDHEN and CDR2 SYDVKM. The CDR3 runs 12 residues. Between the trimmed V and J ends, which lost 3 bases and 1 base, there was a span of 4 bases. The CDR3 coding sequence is TGTGCCAGCAGTTTCTCGTCCTACGAGCAGTACTTC. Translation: CASSFSSYEQYF.

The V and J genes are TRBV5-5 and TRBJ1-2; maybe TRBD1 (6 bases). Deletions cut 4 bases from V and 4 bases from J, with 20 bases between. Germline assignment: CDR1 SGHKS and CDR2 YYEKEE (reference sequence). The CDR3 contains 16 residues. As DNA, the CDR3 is TGTGCCAGCAGCCTGACCCCAGGGGACATTGGCTATGGCTACACCTTC. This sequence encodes CASSLTPGDIGYGYTF.

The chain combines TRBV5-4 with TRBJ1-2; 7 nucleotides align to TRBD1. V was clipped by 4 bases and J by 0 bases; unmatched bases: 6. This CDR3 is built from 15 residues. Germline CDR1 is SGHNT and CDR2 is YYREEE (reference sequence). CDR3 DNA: TGTGCCAGCAGCCCGGTGGGACAGACTAACTATGGCTACACCTTC. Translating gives CASSPVGQTNYGYTF.

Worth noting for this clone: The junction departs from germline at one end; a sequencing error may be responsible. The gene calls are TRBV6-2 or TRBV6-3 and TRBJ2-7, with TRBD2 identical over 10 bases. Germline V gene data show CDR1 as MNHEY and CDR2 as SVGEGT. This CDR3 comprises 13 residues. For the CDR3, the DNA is TGTGCCAGCAGTTACGCCCTCCGAGCGGGAGGGACCTTC. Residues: CASSYALRAGGTF.

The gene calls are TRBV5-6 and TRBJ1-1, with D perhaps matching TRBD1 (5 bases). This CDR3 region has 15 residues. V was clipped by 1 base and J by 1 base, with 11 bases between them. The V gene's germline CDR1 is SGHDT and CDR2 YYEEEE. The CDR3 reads CASSLLGGGNTEAFF. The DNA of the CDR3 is TGTGCCAGCAGCTTGTTGGGGGGAGGGAACACTGAAGCTTTCTTT.

The CDR3 DNA follows: TGTGCCAGCAGTGAACCAGGACTAGCGGGCACCTACGAGCAGTACTTC. This codes for CASSEPGLAGTYEQYF. The chain couples TRBV6-1 to TRBJ2-7; TRBD2 agrees at 11 bases. CDR1 is MNHNS, CDR2 SASEGT, per germline. The length of the CDR3 is 16 residues. With V trimmed by 2 bases and J by 2 bases, 5 bases remained unmatched.

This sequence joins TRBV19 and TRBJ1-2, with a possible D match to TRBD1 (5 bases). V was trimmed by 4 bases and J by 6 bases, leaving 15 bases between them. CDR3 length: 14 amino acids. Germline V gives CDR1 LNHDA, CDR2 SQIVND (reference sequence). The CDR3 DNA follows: TGTGCCAGTAGTAATACGGGGGAAGAGGATGGCTACACCTTC. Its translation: CASSNTGEEDGYTF.

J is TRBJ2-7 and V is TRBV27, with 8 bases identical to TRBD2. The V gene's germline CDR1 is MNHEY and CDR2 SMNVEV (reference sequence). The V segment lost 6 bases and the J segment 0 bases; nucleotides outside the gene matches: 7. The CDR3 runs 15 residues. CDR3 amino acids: CASRDRAGGSYEQYF. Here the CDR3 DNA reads TGTGCCAGCAGGGATAGGGCGGGAGGCTCCTACGAGCAGTACTTC.

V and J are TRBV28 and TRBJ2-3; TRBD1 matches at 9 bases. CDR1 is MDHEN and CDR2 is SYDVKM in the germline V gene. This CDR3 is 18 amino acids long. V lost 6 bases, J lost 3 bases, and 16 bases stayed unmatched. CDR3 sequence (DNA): TGTGCCAGCAGCCGCTACCGCGACAGGGGGAGGTCAACAGATACGCAGTATTTT. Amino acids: CASSRYRDRGRSTDTQYF.

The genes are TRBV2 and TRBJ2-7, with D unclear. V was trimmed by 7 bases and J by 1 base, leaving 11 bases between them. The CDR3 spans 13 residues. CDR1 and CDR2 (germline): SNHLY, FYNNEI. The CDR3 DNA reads TGTGCCAGCAAAGATCGGAGTTCCTACGAGCAGTACTTC. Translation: CASKDRSSYEQYF.

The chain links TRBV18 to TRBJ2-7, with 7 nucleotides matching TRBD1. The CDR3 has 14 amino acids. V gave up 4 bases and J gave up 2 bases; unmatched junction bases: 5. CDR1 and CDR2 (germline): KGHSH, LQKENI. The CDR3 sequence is CASSRDSNPYEQYF. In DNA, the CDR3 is TGTGCCAGCTCACGGGACAGCAATCCCTACGAGCAGTACTTC.

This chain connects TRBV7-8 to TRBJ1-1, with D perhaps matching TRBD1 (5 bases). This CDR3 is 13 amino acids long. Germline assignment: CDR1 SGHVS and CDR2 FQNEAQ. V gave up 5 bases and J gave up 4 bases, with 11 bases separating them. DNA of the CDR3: TGTGCCAGCAGCCCTGGGGCGCGCACTGAAGCTTTCTTT. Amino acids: CASSPGARTEAFF. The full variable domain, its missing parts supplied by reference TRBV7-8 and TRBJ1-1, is GAGVSQSPRYKVAKRGQDVALRCDPISGHVSLFWYQQALGQGPEFLTYFQNEAQLDKSGLPSDRFFAERPEGSVSTLKIQRTQQEDSAVYLCASSPGARTEAFFGQGTRLTVV.

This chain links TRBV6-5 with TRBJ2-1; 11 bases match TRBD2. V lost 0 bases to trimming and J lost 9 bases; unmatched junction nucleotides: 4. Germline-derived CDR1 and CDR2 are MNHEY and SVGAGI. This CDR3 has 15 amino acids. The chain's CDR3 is CASSYSSGRAGEQFF. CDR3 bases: TGTGCCAGCAGTTACTCTAGCGGGAGGGCCGGTGAGCAGTTCTTC.

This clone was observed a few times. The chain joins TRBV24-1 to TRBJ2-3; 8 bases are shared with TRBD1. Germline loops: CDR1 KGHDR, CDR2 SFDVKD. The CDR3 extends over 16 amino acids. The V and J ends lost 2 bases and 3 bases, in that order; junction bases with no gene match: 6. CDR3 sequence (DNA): TGTGCCACCAGTGATTCGGACAGGGCGGGAACAGATACGCAGTATTTT. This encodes CATSDSDRAGTDTQYF.

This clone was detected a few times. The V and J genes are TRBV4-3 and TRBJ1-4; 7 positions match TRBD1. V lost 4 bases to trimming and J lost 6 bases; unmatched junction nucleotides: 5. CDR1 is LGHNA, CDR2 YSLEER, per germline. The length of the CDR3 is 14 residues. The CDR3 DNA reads TGCGCCAGCAGCCGTAGACAGGGCGATGAAAAACTGTTTTTT. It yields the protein CASSRRQGDEKLFF.

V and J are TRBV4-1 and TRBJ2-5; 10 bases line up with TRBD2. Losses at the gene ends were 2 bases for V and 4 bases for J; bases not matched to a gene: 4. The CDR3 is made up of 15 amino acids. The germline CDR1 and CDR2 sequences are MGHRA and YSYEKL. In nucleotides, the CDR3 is TGCGCCAGCAGCCAACGAGCGGGAGGGAGAGAGACCCAGTACTTC. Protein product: CASSQRAGGRETQYF.

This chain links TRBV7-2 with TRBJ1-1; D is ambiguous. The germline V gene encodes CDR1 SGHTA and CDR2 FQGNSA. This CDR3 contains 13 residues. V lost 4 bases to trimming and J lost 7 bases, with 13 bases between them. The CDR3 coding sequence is TGTGCCAGCAGCTCGCCCACAGAGTTTGAAGCTTTCTTT. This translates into CASSSPTEFEAFF.

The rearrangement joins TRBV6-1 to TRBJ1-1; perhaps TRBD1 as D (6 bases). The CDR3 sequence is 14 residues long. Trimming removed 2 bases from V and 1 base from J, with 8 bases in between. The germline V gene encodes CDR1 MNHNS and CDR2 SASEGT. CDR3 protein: CASSEKTGNTEAFF. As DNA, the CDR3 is TGTGCCAGCAGTGAAAAGACAGGGAACACTGAAGCTTTCTTT.

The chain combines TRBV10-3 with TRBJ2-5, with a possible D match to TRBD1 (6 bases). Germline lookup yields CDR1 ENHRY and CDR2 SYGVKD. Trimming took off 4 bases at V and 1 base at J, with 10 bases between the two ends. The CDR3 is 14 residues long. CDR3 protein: CAISGGQRQETQYF. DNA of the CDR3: TGTGCCATCAGTGGGGGACAACGCCAAGAGACCCAGTACTTC.